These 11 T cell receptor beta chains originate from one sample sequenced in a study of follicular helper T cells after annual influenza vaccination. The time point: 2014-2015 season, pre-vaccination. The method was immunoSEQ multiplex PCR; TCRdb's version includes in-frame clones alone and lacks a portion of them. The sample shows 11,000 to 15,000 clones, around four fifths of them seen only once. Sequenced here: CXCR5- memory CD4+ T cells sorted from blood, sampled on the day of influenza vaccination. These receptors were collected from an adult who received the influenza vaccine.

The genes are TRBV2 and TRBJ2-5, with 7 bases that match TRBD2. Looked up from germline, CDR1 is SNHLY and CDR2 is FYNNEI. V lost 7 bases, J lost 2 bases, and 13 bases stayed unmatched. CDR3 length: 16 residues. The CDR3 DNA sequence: TGTGCCAGCACCGAAGGCACTGGCGGGGGACAAGAGACCCAGTACTTC. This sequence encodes CASTEGTGGGQETQYF.

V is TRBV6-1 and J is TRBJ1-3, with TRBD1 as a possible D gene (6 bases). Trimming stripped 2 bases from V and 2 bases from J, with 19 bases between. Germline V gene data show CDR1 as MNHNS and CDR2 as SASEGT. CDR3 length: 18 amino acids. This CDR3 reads CASSESDPWTVAGNTIYF. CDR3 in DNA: TGTGCCAGCAGTGAATCTGACCCTTGGACAGTTGCTGGAAACACCATATATTTT.

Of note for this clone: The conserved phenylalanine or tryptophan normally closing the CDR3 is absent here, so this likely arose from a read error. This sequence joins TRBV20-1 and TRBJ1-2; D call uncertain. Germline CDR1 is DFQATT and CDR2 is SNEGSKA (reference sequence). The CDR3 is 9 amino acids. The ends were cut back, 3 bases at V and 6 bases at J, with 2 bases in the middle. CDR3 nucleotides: TGCAGTGCTAGCCATGGCTACACCCTC. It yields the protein CSASHGYTL.

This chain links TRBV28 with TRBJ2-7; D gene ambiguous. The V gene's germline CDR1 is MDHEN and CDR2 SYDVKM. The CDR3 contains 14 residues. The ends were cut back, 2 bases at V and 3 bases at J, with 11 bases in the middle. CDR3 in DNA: TGTGCCAGCAGTTTAATTGGGCAGATCTACGAGCAGTACTTC. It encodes CASSLIGQIYEQYF.

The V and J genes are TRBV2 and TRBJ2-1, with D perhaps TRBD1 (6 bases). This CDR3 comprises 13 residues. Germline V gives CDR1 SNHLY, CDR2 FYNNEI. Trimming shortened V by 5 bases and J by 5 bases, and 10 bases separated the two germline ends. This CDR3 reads CASSLNRDNEQFF. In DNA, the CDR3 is TGTGCCAGCAGTTTAAACAGGGACAATGAGCAGTTCTTC.

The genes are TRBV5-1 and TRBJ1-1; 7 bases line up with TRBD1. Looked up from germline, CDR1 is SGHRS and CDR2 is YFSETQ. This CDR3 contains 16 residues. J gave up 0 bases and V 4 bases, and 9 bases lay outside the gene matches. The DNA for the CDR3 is TGCGCCAGCAGCAGACAGGGAGGGGTCCTGAACACTGAAGCTTTCTTT. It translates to CASSRQGGVLNTEAFF.

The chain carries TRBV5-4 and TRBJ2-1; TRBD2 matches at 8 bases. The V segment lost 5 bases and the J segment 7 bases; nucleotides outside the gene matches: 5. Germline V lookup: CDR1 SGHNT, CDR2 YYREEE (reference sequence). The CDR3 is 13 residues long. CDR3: CASRSGTSNEQFF. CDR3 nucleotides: TGTGCCAGCAGGTCCGGGACTAGTAATGAGCAGTTCTTC.

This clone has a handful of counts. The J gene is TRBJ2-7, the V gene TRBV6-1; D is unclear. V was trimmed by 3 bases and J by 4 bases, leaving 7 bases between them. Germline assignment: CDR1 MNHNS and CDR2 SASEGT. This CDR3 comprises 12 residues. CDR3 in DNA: TGTGCCAGCAGTGAGGTTTCGTACGAGCAGTACTTC. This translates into CASSEVSYEQYF.

The DNA of the CDR3 is TGTGCCAGCAGCTTAGAAGAAAATTCACCCCTCCACTTT. It specifies CASSLEENSPLHF. The rearrangement uses TRBV7-9 and TRBJ1-6, with D hard to call. This CDR3 spans 13 amino acids. The germline V gene encodes CDR1 SEHNR and CDR2 FQNEAQ (reference sequence). V was cut by 1 base and J by 7 bases, with 5 bases left in between.

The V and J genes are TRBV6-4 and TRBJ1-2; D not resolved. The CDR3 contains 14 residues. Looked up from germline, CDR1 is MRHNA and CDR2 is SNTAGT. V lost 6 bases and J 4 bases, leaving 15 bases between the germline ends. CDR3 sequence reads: CASSANIGGYGYTF. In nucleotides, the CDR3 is TGTGCCAGCAGCGCGAATATCGGCGGCTATGGCTACACCTTC.

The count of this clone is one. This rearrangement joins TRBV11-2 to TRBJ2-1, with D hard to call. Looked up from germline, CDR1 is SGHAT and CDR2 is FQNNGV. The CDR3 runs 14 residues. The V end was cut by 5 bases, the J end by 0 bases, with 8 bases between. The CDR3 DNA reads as TGTGCCAGCAGCCTCGGACCCTCCTACAATGAGCAGTTCTTC. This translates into CASSLGPSYNEQFF. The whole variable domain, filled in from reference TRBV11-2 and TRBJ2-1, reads EAGVAQSPRYKIIEKRQSVAFWCNPISGHATLYWYQQILGQGPKLLIQFQNNGVVDDSQLPKDRFSAERLKGVDSTLKIQPAKLEDSAVYLCASSLGPSYNEQFFGPGTRLTVL.